These 16 T cell receptor beta chains came from one sample sequenced in a study of neurological immune-mediated disorders. TCRdb passed the 5' RACE reads through MiXCR, listing each CDR3 protein once. The sample lists 23,000 or so distinct CDR3 sequences, around 13% occurring once. Sequencing was done on a sample of PBMCs. The receptors here all came from a woman aged 55-69 years with HTLV-1-associated myelopathy (HAM/TSP).

This clonotype showed up many times. This chain uses TRBV3-1 with TRBJ2-2; possibly TRBD1 for D (6 bases). The V end lost 1 base, the J end lost 4 bases, and 10 bases lay between the germline ends. Germline CDR1 reads LGHDT; CDR2 reads YNNKEL (reference sequence). The CDR3 consists of 15 residues. The CDR3 sequence is CASSQGWGPTGELFF. CDR3 coding DNA: TGTGCCAGCAGCCAAGGCTGGGGGCCCACCGGGGAGCTGTTTTTT. The full variable domain, its missing parts supplied by reference TRBV3-1 and TRBJ2-2, is DTAVSQTPKYLVTQMGNDKSIKCEQNLGHDTMYWYKQDSKKFLKIMFSYNNKELIINETVPNRFSPKSPDKAHLNLHINSLELGDSAVYFCASSQGWGPTGELFFGEGSRLTVL.

This clonotype came up many times. J is TRBJ2-4 and V is TRBV5-1, with TRBD1 identical over 8 bases. With V trimmed by 0 bases and J by 5 bases, 4 bases remained unmatched. In germline, CDR1 is SGHRS, CDR2 YFSETQ. The CDR3 runs to 15 residues. CDR3 coding DNA: TGCGCCAGCAGCTTGGAGACAGGGGTCCAAAACATTCAGTACTTC. This sequence encodes CASSLETGVQNIQYF.

This clonotype was observed many times. CDR3 coding DNA: TGTGCCAGCAACTCTTTGGCTAGCGGGGAGGTAGATACGCAGTATTTT. The encoded protein is CASNSLASGEVDTQYF. This chain links TRBV7-9 with TRBJ2-3; the match to TRBD2 covers 9 bases. The CDR3 spans 16 residues. Germline V CDR1 and CDR2: SEHNR, FQNEAQ (reference sequence). V shed 7 bases and J 5 bases; nucleotides not matched to a gene: 13.

This clonotype showed up many times. This chain joins TRBV20-1 and TRBJ2-1; TRBD2 agrees at 7 bases. The CDR3 spans 15 residues. V dropped 0 bases and J dropped 4; count of bases not matched to a gene: 6. Germline loops: CDR1 DFQATT, CDR2 SNEGSKA (reference sequence). CDR3: CSARDYGGRYNEQFF. For the CDR3, the DNA is TGCAGTGCTAGAGATTACGGGGGGAGGTACAATGAGCAGTTCTTC.

This clonotype was observed at least ten times. The rearrangement uses TRBV5-1 and TRBJ2-5; 8 nucleotides match TRBD1. V gave up 6 bases and J gave up 4 bases; unmatched junction bases: 8. The germline CDR1 and CDR2 sequences are SGHRS and YFSETQ. CDR3 length: 14 residues. The CDR3 sequence is CASNPQGAGETQYF. The CDR3 nucleotides are TGCGCCAGCAATCCGCAGGGGGCCGGAGAGACCCAGTACTTC. Variable domain in full (rest from reference TRBV5-1 and TRBJ2-5): KAGVTQTPRYLIKTRGQQVTLSCSPISGHRSVSWYQQTPGQGLQFLFEYFSETQRNKGNFPGRFSGRQFSNSRSEMNVSTLELGDSALYLCASNPQGAGETQYFGPGTRLLVL.

This clonotype came up many times. The chain has TRBV20-1 and TRBJ1-4; the match to TRBD1 covers 10 bases. The CDR3 sequence is 17 residues long. Looked up from germline, CDR1 is DFQATT and CDR2 is SNEGSKA (reference sequence). V trimming: 3 bases; J trimming: 0 bases; junction bases outside the gene matches: 7. CDR3 coding DNA: TGCAGTGCTAGGGGTAGCGGGACAGGGGCAACTAATGAAAAACTGTTTTTT. Translation: CSARGSGTGATNEKLFF.

This clonotype was seen repeatedly, ten times or more. The V gene is TRBV7-2, the J gene TRBJ2-7; a possible D gene is TRBD1 (6 bases). Trimming removed 3 bases at V and 4 bases at J, with 13 bases between. The length of the CDR3 is 14 residues. The germline V gene has CDR1 SGHTA and CDR2 FQGNSA. CDR3 bases: TGTGCCAGCAGCTTCACCGGGACAAAATACGAGCAGTACTTC. Translated: CASSFTGTKYEQYF.

The rearrangement uses TRBV10-2 and TRBJ1-1, with unresolved D. Trimming stripped 7 bases from V and 4 bases from J, with 10 bases between. The CDR3 consists of 12 residues. Germline V CDR1 and CDR2: WSHSY, SAAADI. For the CDR3, the DNA is TGCGCCAGCAAGGTGAGGTGCACTGAAGCTTTCTTT. This translates into CASKVRCTEAFF.

This clonotype was seen many times. V is TRBV9 and J is TRBJ2-2; TRBD1 might be the D (6 bases). CDR3 length equals 16 residues. Trimming removed 4 bases from V and 0 bases from J, with 13 bases in between. Germline CDR1 reads SGDLS; CDR2 reads YYNGEE. In nucleotides, the CDR3 is TGTGCCAGCAGCTCCCGACAGGTCGCGAACACCGGGGAGCTGTTTTTT. This translates into CASSSRQVANTGELFF.

This clonotype was observed at least ten times. This chain links TRBV2 with TRBJ1-2; D gene ambiguous. The CDR3 length is 15 residues. CDR1 and CDR2 (germline): SNHLY, FYNNEI. V dropped 0 bases and J dropped 1 base, with 9 bases sitting between them. The CDR3 region is CASSEARAINYGYTF. In DNA, the CDR3 is TGTGCCAGCAGTGAAGCGCGGGCCATTAACTATGGCTACACCTTC.

This clonotype was observed at least ten times. The gene calls are TRBV6-2 or TRBV6-3 and TRBJ2-1; 14 positions match TRBD2. The junction had 3 bases not matched to a gene; V was cut back by 2 bases and J by 0 bases. This CDR3 is built from 18 residues. Per germline, CDR1 MNHEY and CDR2 SVGEGT. The CDR3 nucleotides are TGTGCCAGCAGTTACCCGACTAGCGGGGGGGCCTCCTACAATGAGCAGTTCTTC. Protein: CASSYPTSGGASYNEQFF.

Note on this clonotype: The DNA is left out, because the CDR3 cannot be placed on it with certainty; the CDR3 is given as TCRdb lists it. V is TRBV11-3 and J is TRBJ1-6; the table's D call TRBD1 went unverified against the DNA. Termini included, the CDR3 measures 21 amino acids. Germline CDR1 SGHNT, CDR2 YENEEA. CDR3 sequence: CASSFYICSARGQGYNSPLHF.

Many counts were recorded for this clonotype. V gene TRBV5-1 combines with J gene TRBJ1-2, with D tentatively TRBD1 (5 bases). This CDR3 region has 15 residues. The V gene lost 3 bases and the J gene lost 8 bases, with 20 bases spanning the gap. Germline CDR1 reads SGHRS; CDR2 reads YFSETQ. The CDR3 nucleotides read TGCGCCAGCAGCTGGGGGTCCAGAAGCGGCTACGGCTACACCTTC. Encoded protein: CASSWGSRSGYGYTF.

The chain recombines TRBV9 with TRBJ2-3, with 13 bases matching TRBD2. V was clipped by 4 bases and J by 3 bases; unmatched bases: 8. CDR1 is SGDLS, CDR2 YYNGEE, per germline. The CDR3 has 17 residues. CDR3 DNA sequence: TGTGCCAGCAGCCCGCCGGGACTAGCGGGGCGAACAGATACGCAGTATTTT. Amino acids: CASSPPGLAGRTDTQYF.

This clonotype was picked up many times. V gene TRBV3-1 combines with J gene TRBJ2-1; 9 nucleotides match TRBD2. CDR3 length: 19 residues. The V gene's germline CDR1 is LGHDT and CDR2 YNNKEL (reference sequence). J gave up 6 bases and V 0 bases, and 15 bases lay outside the gene matches. As DNA, the CDR3 is TGTGCCAGCAGCCAAGAAGGCGGTCGCGGGACTAGCCGTCCCAATGAGCAGTTCTTC. It is translated as CASSQEGGRGTSRPNEQFF.

This clonotype has at least ten counts. J is TRBJ2-3 and V is TRBV12-3 or TRBV12-4; D remains ambiguous. The CDR3 sequence is 15 residues long. Trimming removed 5 bases at V and 1 base at J, with 13 bases between. The CDR3 bases are TGTGCCAGCAGTCCCCGAGTGGCGGGCACAGATACGCAGTATTTT. It is translated as CASSPRVAGTDTQYF.